This record covers a single T cell receptor beta chain. This record comes from a study of cytomegalovirus exposure and HLA in healthy donors. Germline V gene data show CDR1 as MNHEY and CDR2 as SVGAGI. Deletions cut 7 bases from V and 1 base from J, with 7 bases between. The CDR3 sequence is 12 residues long. A multiplex PCR was run with 60 Vbeta primers and 13 Jbeta primers. TCRdb's table, derived via immunoSEQ multiplex PCR, lists solely in-frame clones and lacks some. The sample holds some 190,000 clones; around four fifths are singletons and the top ten take approximately 1.6%. Sequenced material: PBMCs. The rearrangement links TRBV6-5 to TRBJ2-5, with D unresolved. The clonotype was recovered from a man in his forties in good health and CMV-seropositive. CDR3 nucleotide sequence: TGTGCCAGCAACAGACCCCAAGAGACCCAGTACTTC. Translation: CASNRPQETQYF.